These 29 T cell receptor beta chains were sequenced from one sample in a study of cytomegalovirus exposure and HLA in healthy donors (dated by TCRdb to 2017 to 2019). Library preparation used the immunoSEQ multiplex PCR assay. For the multiplex PCR, a mixture combining 60 forward primers for TCR Vbeta segments and 13 reverse primers for TCR Jbeta segments was used. TCRdb retrieved this table from immuneACCESS and kept in-frame rearrangements only. Not all clones are present; in checked studies, unresolved V genes account for under half, and no reason is known for the remainder. The sample table holds roughly 88,000 clones, of which 69% were seen once. Of the sample, roughly 2.7% falls within the top ten clones. Source material: PBMCs. These receptors came from a man in his forties or fifties in good health and CMV-seronegative.

This clone showed up just once. V and J are TRBV6-6 and TRBJ2-7; 10 nucleotides match TRBD1. The junction had 10 bases not matched to a gene; V was cut back by 5 bases and J by 6 bases. Germline-derived CDR1 and CDR2 are MNHNY and SVGAGI (reference sequence). The CDR3 loop spans 15 amino acids. The CDR3 reads CASSRTGQGYSEQYF. DNA of the CDR3: TGTGCCAGCAGTCGAACGGGACAGGGGTACTCCGAGCAGTACTTC.

V is TRBV28 and J is TRBJ1-1, with a tentative D call TRBD1 (5 bases). CDR1 MDHEN and CDR2 SYDVKM come from the germline V gene. This CDR3 spans 13 amino acids. Trimming shortened V by 4 bases and J by 5 bases, and 11 bases separated the two germline ends. The CDR3 coding sequence is TGTGCCAGCAGTTCGGACATAAGAACTGAAGCTTTCTTT. Its protein product is CASSSDIRTEAFF.

V gene TRBV7-5 combines with J gene TRBJ2-1; the table's D call, TRBD2, has no DNA check behind it. TRBV7-5 is a listed pseudogene. The CDR3 loop spans 18 amino acids. The chain's CDR3 is CVRSPRSLADVSYNEQFF. The CDR3 DNA follows: TGTGTCAGAAGCCCGCGCTCTCTAGCGGACGTCTCCTACAATGAGCAGTTCTTC.

The rearrangement uses TRBV11-3 and TRBJ2-1; D is ambiguous. From germline, CDR1 is SGHNT and CDR2 YENEEA. V lost 4 bases and J lost 2, with 6 bases in between. The CDR3 loop spans 13 amino acids. This chain's CDR3 is CASSSEPYNEQFF. The CDR3 DNA sequence: TGTGCCAGCAGCTCCGAGCCCTACAATGAGCAGTTCTTC.

The V and J genes are TRBV5-8 and TRBJ2-1; possibly TRBD2 for D (6 bases). Germline V lookup: CDR1 SGHTS, CDR2 YDEGEE. Trimming shortened V by 0 bases and J by 0 bases, and 10 bases separated the two germline ends. This CDR3 has 16 amino acids. This CDR3 is CASSLGDWSSYNEQFF. CDR3 DNA sequence: TGTGCCAGCAGCTTGGGGGACTGGAGCTCCTACAATGAGCAGTTCTTC.

This clone occurred a few times. The chain recombines TRBV14 with TRBJ2-2; D might be TRBD2 (6 bases). CDR3 length equals 19 residues. Per the germline V gene, CDR1 is SGHDN and CDR2 is FVKESK. Trimming removed 1 base at V and 4 bases at J, with 22 bases between. CDR3 region: CASSQAARRRGISTGELFF. CDR3 sequence (DNA): TGTGCCAGCAGCCAAGCCGCGAGACGGCGGGGTATATCCACCGGGGAGCTGTTTTTT.

The chain recombines TRBV29-1 with TRBJ1-1; D not certain. Trimming stripped 6 bases from V and 0 bases from J, with 11 bases between. This CDR3 contains 13 residues. In germline, CDR1 is SQVTM, CDR2 ANQGSEA. The CDR3, as DNA: TGCAGCGTGACACAGAACATGAACACTGAAGCTTTCTTT. It specifies CSVTQNMNTEAFF.

The V and J genes are TRBV19 and TRBJ2-1; D is perhaps TRBD1 (5 bases). The CDR3 has 14 amino acids. Germline loops: CDR1 LNHDA, CDR2 SQIVND (reference sequence). V shed 3 bases and J shed 8 bases, with 14 bases lying between them. CDR3 loop: CASSMTGARDEQFF. The CDR3 DNA sequence: TGTGCCAGTAGTATGACTGGGGCTAGGGATGAGCAGTTCTTC.

This clone was seen a few times. V and J are TRBV4-3 and TRBJ2-5; no reliable D call. Germline CDR1 and CDR2: LGHNA and YSLEER. CDR3 length: 12 amino acids. Trimming pared 4 bases from V and 5 bases from J, leaving 8 bases between. CDR3 region: CASSLFGETQYF. CDR3 DNA: TGCGCCAGCAGCCTCTTCGGTGAGACCCAGTACTTC.

This chain uses TRBV2 with TRBJ2-7; D remains unclear. With 8 bases removed from V and 1 base from J, the gap between germline ends came to 6 bases. Germline values: CDR1 SNHLY, CDR2 FYNNEI. This CDR3 is built from 11 residues. The DNA of the CDR3 is TGTGCCAGCGGGCGATCCTACGAGCAGTACTTC. This translates into CASGRSYEQYF.

V usage is TRBV28 and J usage is TRBJ2-7; D is unclear. Germline CDR1 MDHEN, CDR2 SYDVKM. CDR3 length: 15 residues. With 6 bases removed from V and 0 bases from J, the gap between germline ends came to 15 bases. The CDR3 DNA follows: TGTGCCAGCAGCAGATCCGGAGCGAGCTCCTACGAGCAGTACTTC. Protein sequence: CASSRSGASSYEQYF. The variable domain in full, with the rest retrieved from reference TRBV28 and TRBJ2-7, is DVKVTQSSRYLVKRTGEKVFLECVQDMDHENMFWYRQDPGLGLRLIYFSYDVKMKEKGDIPEGYSVSREKKERFSLILESASTNQTSMYLCASSRSGASSYEQYFGPGTRLTVT.

A few counts support this clone. The V call is TRBV6-5, the J call TRBJ2-3, with a tentative D call TRBD1 (6 bases). From germline, CDR1 is MNHEY and CDR2 SVGAGI. Between the trimmed V and J ends, which lost 2 bases and 3 bases, there was a span of 9 bases. This CDR3 contains 14 residues. The CDR3: CASSYQGITDTQYF. The CDR3 DNA sequence: TGTGCCAGCAGTTACCAGGGGATAACAGATACGCAGTATTTT.

The rearrangement links TRBV2 to TRBJ2-7; 9 bases are shared with TRBD1. There are 13 residues in the CDR3. Germline V gene data show CDR1 as SNHLY and CDR2 as FYNNEI. After removal of 3 bases from V and 4 bases from J, the junction contained 1 base not matched to a gene. The CDR3 reads CASSEGTGYEQYF. The CDR3 DNA follows: TGTGCCAGCAGTGAGGGGACAGGGTACGAGCAGTACTTC. Using reference TRBV2 and TRBJ2-7 for the parts outside the CDR3, the full variable domain is EPEVTQTPSHQVTQMGQEVILRCVPISNHLYFYWYRQILGQKVEFLVSFYNNEISEKSEIFDDQFSVERPDGSNFTLKIRSTKLEDSAMYFCASSEGTGYEQYFGPGTRLTVT.

The rearrangement uses TRBV5-1 and TRBJ1-1; D gene uncertain. This CDR3 has 13 amino acids. V gave up 4 bases and J gave up 4 bases, with 11 bases separating them. CDR1 SGHRS and CDR2 YFSETQ come from the germline V gene. Here the CDR3 DNA reads TGCGCCAGCAGCCTAGAGTTGGGCACTGAAGCTTTCTTT. It translates to CASSLELGTEAFF.

CDR3 loop: CASRLQGAKNIQYF. The DNA for the CDR3 is TGTGCCAGCAGGTTACAGGGGGCCAAAAACATTCAGTACTTC. This chain uses TRBV6-6 with TRBJ2-4, with TRBD1 matching 7 bases. CDR3 length: 14 amino acids. With 6 bases clipped from V and 1 base from J, the junction kept 3 bases outside the gene matches. Germline-derived CDR1 and CDR2 are MNHNY and SVGAGI (reference sequence).

The rearrangement links TRBV7-6 to TRBJ2-5, with D hard to call. This CDR3 has 15 amino acids. Between the trimmed V and J ends, which lost 1 base and 0 bases, there was a span of 9 bases. Germline lookup yields CDR1 SGHVS and CDR2 FNYEAQ. Here the CDR3 reads CASSLVHTYQETQYF. CDR3 DNA sequence: TGTGCCAGCAGCTTAGTACACACGTACCAAGAGACCCAGTACTTC.

This chain links TRBV2 with TRBJ2-2, with D possibly being TRBD1 (5 bases). The CDR3 contains 14 residues. Per germline, CDR1 SNHLY and CDR2 FYNNEI. V lost 3 bases, J lost 4 bases, and 9 bases lay in between. DNA for the CDR3: TGTGCCAGCAGTGAGGCTCAGGGCACCGGGGAGCTGTTTTTT. Translating it yields CASSEAQGTGELFF.

The V call is TRBV6-9, the J call TRBJ1-5; 7 bases are a match to TRBD1. V trimming: 6 bases; J trimming: 3 bases; junction bases outside the gene matches: 8. Germline V gives CDR1 MNHGY, CDR2 SVAAGI. This CDR3 spans 15 amino acids. CDR3 coding DNA: TGTGCCAGCAGAGCAGGGGGTGCAATCAATCAGCCCCAGCATTTT. As protein: CASRAGGAINQPQHF.

This chain uses TRBV4-3 with TRBJ2-5; 8 nucleotides line up with TRBD2. Germline loops: CDR1 LGHNA, CDR2 YSLEER. V lost 0 bases and J lost 8; bases outside the gene matches: 11. The CDR3 length is 16 residues. The CDR3 DNA reads as TGCGCCAGCAGCCAAGATCTTACGGGAGGGAAGTCTACCCAGTACTTC. Translating it yields CASSQDLTGGKSTQYF.

This rearrangement joins TRBV19 to TRBJ2-5, with D unclear. Germline V lookup: CDR1 LNHDA, CDR2 SQIVND (reference sequence). Trimming removed 3 bases from V and 5 bases from J, with 13 bases in between. This CDR3 comprises 14 residues. The CDR3 is CASSIGTRRETQYF. CDR3 nucleotides: TGTGCCAGTAGTATTGGCACCCGGCGGGAGACCCAGTACTTC.

The chain recombines TRBV5-1 with TRBJ1-1; a weak D match, TRBD1 (6 bases). V gave up 5 bases and J gave up 3 bases, with 14 bases separating them. The CDR3 loop spans 14 amino acids. CDR1 and CDR2 (germline): SGHRS, YFSETQ. CDR3 residues: CASRTGTSDTEAFF. The CDR3 nucleotides are TGCGCCAGCAGAACAGGGACCAGCGACACTGAAGCTTTCTTT. Looking up the rest from reference TRBV5-1 and TRBJ1-1 gives the full variable domain: KAGVTQTPRYLIKTRGQQVTLSCSPISGHRSVSWYQQTPGQGLQFLFEYFSETQRNKGNFPGRFSGRQFSNSRSEMNVSTLELGDSALYLCASRTGTSDTEAFFGQGTRLTVV.

In its sample, this clone was seen a few times. The gene calls are TRBV4-3 and TRBJ2-3; D is perhaps TRBD1 (5 bases). The germline V gene encodes CDR1 LGHNA and CDR2 YSLEER. CDR3 length: 14 residues. The V and J ends lost 2 bases and 4 bases respectively, with 10 bases between them. CDR3 in DNA: TGCGCCAGCAGCCAACGCACAGGACCAGATACGCAGTATTTT. This codes for CASSQRTGPDTQYF.

The CDR3 region is CASSRGTQGTEAFF. The CDR3 DNA reads as TGCGCCAGCAGCCGAGGGACACAGGGGACTGAAGCTTTCTTT. The genes are TRBV5-1 and TRBJ1-1; TRBD1 matches 7 bases. This CDR3 is 14 amino acids long. Germline V gives CDR1 SGHRS, CDR2 YFSETQ. Losses at the gene ends were 4 bases for V and 5 bases for J; bases not matched to a gene: 8.

CDR3: CASSAAAGDYNEQFF. The CDR3 DNA follows: TGTGCCAGCAGTGCCGCTGCGGGAGACTACAATGAGCAGTTCTTC. The J gene is TRBJ2-1, the V gene TRBV25-1; 7 nucleotides align to TRBD2. V dropped 4 bases and J dropped 3; count of bases not matched to a gene: 6. This CDR3 is built from 15 residues. The V gene's germline CDR1 is MGHDK and CDR2 SYGVNS.

The chain couples TRBV29-1 to TRBJ2-5, with D possibly matching TRBD1 (6 bases). V was shortened by 5 bases and J by 5 bases, with 12 bases between the two germline ends. The germline CDR1 and CDR2 sequences are SQVTM and ANQGSEA. The CDR3 contains 12 residues. The CDR3 DNA reads as TGCAGCGTTTTCCGGGACATGGAGACCCAGTACTTC. This encodes CSVFRDMETQYF.

The chain joins TRBV7-3 to TRBJ2-3; possible D gene TRBD2, 5 bases. V was clipped by 3 bases and J by 2 bases, with 9 bases between them. The CDR3 is 14 amino acids. CDR1 and CDR2 from the germline V gene are SGHTA and FQGTGA. The DNA for the CDR3 is TGTGCCAGCAGCTTTGACTATTACACAGATACGCAGTATTTT. As protein: CASSFDYYTDTQYF.

The gene calls are TRBV5-1 and TRBJ2-1; D perhaps matches TRBD2 (5 bases). Trimming removed 2 bases from V and 0 bases from J, with 9 bases in between. Germline V gene sequence: CDR1 SGHRS, CDR2 YFSETQ. The CDR3 has 15 amino acids. The CDR3 region is CASSFSLVSYNEQFF. CDR3 nucleotides: TGCGCCAGCAGCTTCTCACTAGTCTCCTACAATGAGCAGTTCTTC. The variable domain in full, with the rest retrieved from reference TRBV5-1 and TRBJ2-1, is KAGVTQTPRYLIKTRGQQVTLSCSPISGHRSVSWYQQTPGQGLQFLFEYFSETQRNKGNFPGRFSGRQFSNSRSEMNVSTLELGDSALYLCASSFSLVSYNEQFFGPGTRLTVL.

The chain is built from TRBV7-8 and TRBJ1-5, with D tentatively TRBD1 (5 bases). Between the trimmed V and J ends, which lost 5 bases and 6 bases, there was a span of 20 bases. Germline assignment: CDR1 SGHVS and CDR2 FQNEAQ. The CDR3 is 16 residues long. CDR3 DNA: TGTGCCAGCAGCCCCATAACCTCCAGGGTCGGTCAGCCCCAGCATTTT. Translating it yields CASSPITSRVGQPQHF.

The genes are TRBV2 and TRBJ1-1, with D uncertain. V was shortened by 4 bases and J by 1 base, with 10 bases between the two germline ends. CDR1 SNHLY and CDR2 FYNNEI come from the germline V gene. This CDR3 is built from 14 residues. The CDR3 DNA follows: TGTGCCAGCAGTGTAGAAGCTCAGAACACTGAAGCTTTCTTT. This encodes CASSVEAQNTEAFF.